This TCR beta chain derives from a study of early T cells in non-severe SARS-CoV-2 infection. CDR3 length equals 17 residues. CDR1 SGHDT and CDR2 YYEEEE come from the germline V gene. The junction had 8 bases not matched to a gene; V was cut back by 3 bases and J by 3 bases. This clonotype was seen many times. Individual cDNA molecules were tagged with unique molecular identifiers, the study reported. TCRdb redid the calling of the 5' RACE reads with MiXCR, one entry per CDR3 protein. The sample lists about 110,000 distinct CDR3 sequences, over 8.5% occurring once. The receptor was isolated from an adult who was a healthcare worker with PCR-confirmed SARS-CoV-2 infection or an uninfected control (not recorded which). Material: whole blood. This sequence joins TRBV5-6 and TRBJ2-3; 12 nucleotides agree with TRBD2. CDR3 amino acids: CASSWAGLAGHTDTQYF. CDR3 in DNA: TGTGCCAGCAGCTGGGCCGGACTAGCGGGACATACAGATACGCAGTATTTT.